This is a list of T cell receptor beta chains from one sample in a study of Tregs in tolerant kidney transplant recipients. Assay: immunoSEQ multiplex PCR; the TCRdb copy retains only in-frame clones and omits some. The sample gives under 85,000 clones, approximately 88% of which show up once; approximately 0.4% is in the top ten. The sequencing used CD4+ T cells from blood, collected before the transplant. The receptors were sampled from a human donor who received a combined kidney and bone marrow transplant. Both conserved end residues are part of each CDR3. D genes are given only for firm matches. A row's size may be missing; if present it is once, few, many or a size class.

clone size | D gene | J gene | V gene | CDR3 length | CDR3 protein | CDR3 DNA
NA | NA | TRBJ2-7 | TRBV10-3 | 12 | CATSSLNYEQYF | TGTGCCACCTCTAGTCTAAACTACGAGCAGTACTTC
NA | NA | TRBJ2-3 | TRBV5-1 | 16 | CASTPSPGVPTDTQYF | TGCGCCAGCACCCCCTCTCCGGGGGTCCCAACAGATACGCAGTATTTT
NA | NA | TRBJ2-6 | TRBV19 | 18 | CASSPTVGISSGANVLTF | TGTGCCAGTAGTCCCACGGTCGGGATCAGCTCTGGGGCCAACGTCCTGACTTTC
NA | NA | TRBJ2-7 | TRBV6-5 | 14 | CASSRSGSSYEQYF | TGTGCCAGCAGTCGTAGCGGCAGCTCCTACGAGCAGTACTTC
NA | TRBD1 | TRBJ2-2 | TRBV19 | 15 | CASTRGQGAAGELFF | TGTGCCAGTACACGGGGACAGGGGGCGGCCGGGGAGCTGTTTTTT
NA | NA | TRBJ2-3 | TRBV7-8 | 16 | CASSLAWTESTDTQYF | TGTGCCAGCAGCCTAGCCTGGACAGAGAGCACAGATACGCAGTATTTT
NA | NA | TRBJ2-3 | TRBV6-1 | 13 | CASSQEGTDTQYF | TGTGCCAGCAGCCAAGAGGGTACAGATACGCAGTATTTT
NA | TRBD1 | TRBJ1-2 | TRBV28 | 14 | CASRSGQGATGYTF | TGTGCCAGCAGGTCGGGACAGGGGGCAACCGGCTACACCTTC
NA | TRBD1 | TRBJ2-7 | TRBV6-1 | 15 | CASSTGTGDSYEQYF | TGTGCCAGCAGTACTGGGACAGGGGATTCCTACGAGCAGTACTTC
NA | NA | TRBJ2-7 | TRBV6-1 | 13 | CASEVASSYEQYF | TGTGCCAGCGAGGTAGCCAGCTCCTACGAGCAGTACTTC
NA | TRBD1 | TRBJ2-7 | TRBV5-1 | 15 | CASSLSGQGFYEQYF | TGCGCCAGCAGCTTGTCGGGACAGGGGTTCTACGAGCAGTACTTC
few | NA | TRBJ1-1 | TRBV15 | 14 | CATSGRTFAGEAFF | TGTGCCACCAGCGGACGGACTTTCGCCGGAGAAGCTTTCTTT
once | TRBD2 | TRBJ2-5 | TRBV30 | 15 | CAWSGTSGSVETQYF | TGTGCCTGGAGTGGGACTAGCGGGAGTGTGGAGACCCAGTACTTC
NA | TRBD1 | TRBJ2-7 | TRBV11-2 | 15 | CASSPFGQGPYEQYF | TGTGCCAGCAGCCCATTCGGACAGGGGCCCTACGAGCAGTACTTC
NA | TRBD1 | TRBJ2-7 | TRBV11-2 | 15 | CASSLRGQGTYEQYF | TGTGCCAGCAGCTTAAGGGGACAGGGGACCTACGAGCAGTACTTC
NA | NA | TRBJ2-1 | TRBV7-2 | 13 | CASSFGQVNEQFF | TGTGCCAGCAGCTTTGGTCAGGTCAATGAGCAGTTCTTC
NA | TRBD2 | TRBJ2-4 | TRBV15 | 16 | CATSRADISSGNIQYF | TGTGCCACCAGCAGAGCTGACATATCTAGCGGAAACATTCAGTACTTC
NA | TRBD1 | TRBJ1-5 | TRBV10-3 | 13 | CAISETGGQPQHF | TGTGCCATCAGTGAGACAGGGGGTCAGCCCCAGCATTTT
NA | TRBD1 | TRBJ2-7 | TRBV2 | 14 | CASSEDRAIYEQYF | TGTGCCAGCAGTGAGGACAGGGCGATCTACGAGCAGTACTTC
NA | TRBD1 | TRBJ2-1 | TRBV7-6 | 15 | CASSPPGQTYNEQFF | TGTGCCAGCAGCCCCCCGGGACAGACCTACAATGAGCAGTTCTTC
once | TRBD1 | TRBJ2-5 | TRBV5-1 | 15 | CASSLAGTDQETQYF | TGCGCCAGCAGCTTGGCGGGGACAGACCAAGAGACCCAGTACTTC
NA | NA | TRBJ1-3 | TRBV4-1 | 17 | CASSQGWTGSSGNTIYF | TGCGCCAGCAGCCAAGGTTGGACCGGGAGCTCTGGAAACACCATATATTTT
NA | TRBD2 | TRBJ2-1 | TRBV14 | 19 | CASSQTGASGRNSYNEQFF | TGTGCCAGCAGCCAGACAGGGGCTAGCGGGAGGAACTCCTACAATGAGCAGTTCTTC
NA | TRBD1 | TRBJ1-2 | TRBV27 | 15 | CASSPWTGPSYGYTF | TGTGCCAGCAGTCCTTGGACAGGGCCCTCCTATGGCTACACCTTC
NA | NA | TRBJ2-7 | TRBV28 | 15 | CASSPTGTSSYEQYF | TGTGCCAGCAGTCCTACCGGGACTTCGTCCTACGAGCAGTACTTC
NA | TRBD1 | TRBJ1-5 | TRBV2 | 15 | CASRTGGARDQPQHF | TGTGCCAGCAGAACAGGGGGCGCAAGGGATCAGCCCCAGCATTTT
NA | TRBD1 | TRBJ2-1 | TRBV2 | 14 | CASRGTGPYNEQFF | TGTGCCAGCAGGGGGACAGGCCCCTACAATGAGCAGTTCTTC
NA | TRBD2 | TRBJ2-3 | TRBV27 | 15 | CASSFSGRSTDTQYF | TGTGCCAGCAGTTTTAGCGGGAGGAGCACAGATACGCAGTATTTT
NA | TRBD1 | TRBJ2-3 | TRBV5-6 | 15 | CASSGGQGTTDTQYF | TGTGCCAGCAGCGGGGGACAGGGGACCACAGATACGCAGTATTTT
NA | TRBD2 | TRBJ2-1 | TRBV10-3 | 16 | CAIRELAGVGLDEQFF | TGTGCCATCAGAGAACTAGCGGGAGTGGGTTTGGATGAGCAGTTCTTC
NA | TRBD2 | TRBJ2-1 | TRBV14 | 15 | CAKTGGELKYNEQFF | TGTGCCAAAACGGGGGGGGAACTAAAATACAATGAGCAGTTCTTC
NA | TRBD2 | TRBJ2-4 | TRBV19 | 14 | CAMITSGKSNIQYF | TGTGCCATGATTACTAGCGGGAAATCGAACATTCAGTACTTC
NA | NA | TRBJ1-2 | TRBV4-3 | 13 | CASSHQDSYGYTF | TGCGCCAGCAGCCATCAGGACAGCTATGGCTACACCTTC
once | NA | TRBJ2-1 | TRBV28 | 14 | CASSSAGDRNEQFF | TGTGCCAGCAGTTCGGCGGGCGACCGGAATGAGCAGTTCTTC
NA | NA | TRBJ2-3 | TRBV11-3 | 13 | CASSRGGTDTQYF | TGTGCCAGCAGCCGAGGGGGAACAGATACGCAGTATTTT
NA | TRBD1 | TRBJ2-6 | TRBV27 | 15 | CAGFNRDRVANVLTF | TGTGCCGGGTTCAACCGGGACAGGGTGGCCAACGTCCTGACTTTC
NA | TRBD2 | TRBJ2-7 | TRBV11-2 | 14 | CASTTSGVPYEQYF | TGTGCCAGCACCACAAGCGGGGTCCCCTACGAGCAGTACTTC
NA | TRBD1 | TRBJ2-3 | TRBV7-3 | 13 | CASSLTPLADRSF | TGTGCCAGCAGCTTAACCCCCCTGGCGGACAGGTCTTTT
NA | TRBD1 | TRBJ2-7 | TRBV19 | 14 | CASSSRDRTYEQYF | TGTGCCAGTAGTTCGAGGGACAGGACCTACGAGCAGTACTTC
once | NA | TRBJ1-1 | TRBV5-1 | 14 | CASSLDSTNTEAFF | TGCGCCAGCAGCTTAGACAGCACAAACACTGAAGCTTTCTTT
NA | NA | TRBJ2-7 | TRBV6-5 | 13 | CASKETETYEQYF | TGTGCCAGCAAGGAGACAGAAACCTACGAGCAGTACTTC
NA | NA | TRBJ1-1 | TRBV30 | 13 | CAWSLPPNTEAFF | TGTGCCTGGAGTCTCCCCCCGAACACTGAAGCTTTCTTT